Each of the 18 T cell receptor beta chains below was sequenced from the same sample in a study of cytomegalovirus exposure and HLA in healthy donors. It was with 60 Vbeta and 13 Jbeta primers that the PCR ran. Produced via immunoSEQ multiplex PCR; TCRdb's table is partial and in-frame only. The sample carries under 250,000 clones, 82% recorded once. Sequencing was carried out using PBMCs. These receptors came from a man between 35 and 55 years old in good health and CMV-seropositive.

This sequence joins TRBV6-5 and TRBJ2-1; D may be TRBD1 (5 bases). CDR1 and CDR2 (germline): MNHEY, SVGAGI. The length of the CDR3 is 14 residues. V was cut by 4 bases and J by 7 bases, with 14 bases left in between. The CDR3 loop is CASSSGLIQNEQFF. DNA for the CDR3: TGTGCCAGCAGTTCAGGGTTAATACAAAATGAGCAGTTCTTC.

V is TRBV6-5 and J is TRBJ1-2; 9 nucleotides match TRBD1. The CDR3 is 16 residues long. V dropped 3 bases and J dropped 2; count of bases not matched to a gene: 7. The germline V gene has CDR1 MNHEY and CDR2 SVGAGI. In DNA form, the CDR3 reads TGTGCCAGCAGTTATGGGACAGGGCGTCGGAACTATGGCTACACCTTC. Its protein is CASSYGTGRRNYGYTF.

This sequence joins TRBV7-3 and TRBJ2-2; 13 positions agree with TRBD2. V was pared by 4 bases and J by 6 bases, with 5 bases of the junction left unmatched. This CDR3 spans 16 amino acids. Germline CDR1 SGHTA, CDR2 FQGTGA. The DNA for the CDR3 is TGTGCCAGCAGCTCTTGGACTAGCGGGAGCGCCGGGGAGCTGTTTTTT. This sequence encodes CASSSWTSGSAGELFF.

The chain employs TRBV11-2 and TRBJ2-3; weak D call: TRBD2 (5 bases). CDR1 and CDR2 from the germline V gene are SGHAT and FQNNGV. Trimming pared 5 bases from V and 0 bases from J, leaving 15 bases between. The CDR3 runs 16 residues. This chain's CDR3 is CASSPPGMTSTDTQYF. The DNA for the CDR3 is TGTGCCAGCAGCCCCCCCGGGATGACTAGCACAGATACGCAGTATTTT.

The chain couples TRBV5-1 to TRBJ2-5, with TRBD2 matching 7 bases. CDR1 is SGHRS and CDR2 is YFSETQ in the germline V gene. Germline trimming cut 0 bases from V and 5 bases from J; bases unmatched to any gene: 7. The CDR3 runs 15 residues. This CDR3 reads CASSLGPAGLETQYF. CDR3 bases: TGCGCCAGCAGCTTGGGGCCAGCGGGATTGGAGACCCAGTACTTC.

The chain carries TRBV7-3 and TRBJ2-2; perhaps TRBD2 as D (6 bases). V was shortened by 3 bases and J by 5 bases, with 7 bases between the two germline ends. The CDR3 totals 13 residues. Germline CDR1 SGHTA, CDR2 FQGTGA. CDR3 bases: TGTGCCAGCAGCTTTAGCGGAACCGGGGAGCTGTTTTTT. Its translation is CASSFSGTGELFF.

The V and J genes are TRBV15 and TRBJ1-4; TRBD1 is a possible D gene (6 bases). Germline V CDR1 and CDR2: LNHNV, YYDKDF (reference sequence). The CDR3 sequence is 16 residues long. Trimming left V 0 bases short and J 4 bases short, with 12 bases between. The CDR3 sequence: CATSRDVQGGNEKLFF. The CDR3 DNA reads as TGTGCCACCAGCAGAGATGTACAGGGCGGTAATGAAAAACTGTTTTTT.

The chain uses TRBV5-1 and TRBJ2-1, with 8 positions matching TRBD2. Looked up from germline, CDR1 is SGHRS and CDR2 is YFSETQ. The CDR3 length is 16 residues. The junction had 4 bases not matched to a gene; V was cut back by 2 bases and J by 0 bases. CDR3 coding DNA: TGCGCCAGCAGCTTACGCGGGGGGAGCTCCTACAATGAGCAGTTCTTC. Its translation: CASSLRGGSSYNEQFF.

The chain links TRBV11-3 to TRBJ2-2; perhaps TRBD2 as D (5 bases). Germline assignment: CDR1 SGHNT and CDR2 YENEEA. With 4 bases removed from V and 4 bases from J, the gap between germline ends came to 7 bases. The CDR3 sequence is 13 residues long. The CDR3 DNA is TGTGCCAGCAGCTCCGAGGGCACCGGGGAGCTGTTTTTT. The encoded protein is CASSSEGTGELFF.

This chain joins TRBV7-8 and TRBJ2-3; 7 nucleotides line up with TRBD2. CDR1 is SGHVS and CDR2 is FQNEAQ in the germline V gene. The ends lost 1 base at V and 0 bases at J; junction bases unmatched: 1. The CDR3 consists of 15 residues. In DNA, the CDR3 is TGTGCCAGCAGCTTAGGACTAGCTAGCACAGATACGCAGTATTTT. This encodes CASSLGLASTDTQYF.

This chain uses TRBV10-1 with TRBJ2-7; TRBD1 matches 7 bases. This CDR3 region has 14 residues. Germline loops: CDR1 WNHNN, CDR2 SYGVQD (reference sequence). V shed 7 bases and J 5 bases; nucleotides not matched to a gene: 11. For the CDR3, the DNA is TGCGCCAGCACCCCGGAGACAGGGTTCCACGAGCAGTACTTC. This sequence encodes CASTPETGFHEQYF.

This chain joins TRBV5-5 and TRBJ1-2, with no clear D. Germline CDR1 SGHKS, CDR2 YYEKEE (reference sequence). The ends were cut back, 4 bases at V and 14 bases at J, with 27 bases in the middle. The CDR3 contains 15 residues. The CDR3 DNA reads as TGTGCCAGCAGCCCTCCCCGGACTGTTTCGTACGGCGAAACCTTC. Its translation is CASSPPRTVSYGETF.

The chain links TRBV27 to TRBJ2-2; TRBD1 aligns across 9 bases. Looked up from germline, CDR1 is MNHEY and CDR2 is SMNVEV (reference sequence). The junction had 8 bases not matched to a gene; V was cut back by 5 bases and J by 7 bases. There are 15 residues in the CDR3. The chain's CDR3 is CASSLTGGVGGELFF. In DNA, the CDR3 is TGTGCCAGCAGTCTCACAGGGGGCGTCGGCGGGGAGCTGTTTTTT.

CDR3 in amino acids: CASSLRGGPGGKNIQYF. The CDR3 DNA follows: TGTGCCAGCAGTTTAAGAGGCGGGCCCGGGGGCAAAAACATTCAGTACTTC. The chain links TRBV27 to TRBJ2-4, with D possibly matching TRBD2 (6 bases). Germline V gives CDR1 MNHEY, CDR2 SMNVEV (reference sequence). This CDR3 comprises 17 residues. V was shortened by 2 bases and J by 3 bases, with 17 bases between the two germline ends.

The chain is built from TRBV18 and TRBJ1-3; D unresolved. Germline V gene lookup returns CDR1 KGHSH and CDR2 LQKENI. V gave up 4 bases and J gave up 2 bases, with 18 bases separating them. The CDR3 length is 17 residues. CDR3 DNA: TGTGCCAGCTCACTATTTGCCAGGACGGGGACTGGAAACACCATATATTTT. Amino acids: CASSLFARTGTGNTIYF.

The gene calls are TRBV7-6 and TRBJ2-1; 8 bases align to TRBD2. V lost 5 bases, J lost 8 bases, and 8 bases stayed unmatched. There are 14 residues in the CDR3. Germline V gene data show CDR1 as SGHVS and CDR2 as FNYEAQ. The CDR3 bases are TGTGCCAGCAGCCCCGGGAGGGCCGGGTATGAGCAGTTCTTC. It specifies CASSPGRAGYEQFF.

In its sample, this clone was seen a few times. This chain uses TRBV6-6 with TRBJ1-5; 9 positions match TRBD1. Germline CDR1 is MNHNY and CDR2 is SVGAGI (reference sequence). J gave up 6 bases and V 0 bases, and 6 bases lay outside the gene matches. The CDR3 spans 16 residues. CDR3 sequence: CASSYSPGQGLQPQHF. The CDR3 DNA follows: TGTGCCAGCAGTTACTCGCCGGGACAGGGCCTTCAGCCCCAGCATTTT.

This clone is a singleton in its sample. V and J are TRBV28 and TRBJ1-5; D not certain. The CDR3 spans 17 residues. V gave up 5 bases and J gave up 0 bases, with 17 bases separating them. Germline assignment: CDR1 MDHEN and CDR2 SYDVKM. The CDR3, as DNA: TGTGCCAGCAGTCCACCCCTCCGGAGCGCTAGCAATCAGCCCCAGCATTTT. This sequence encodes CASSPPLRSASNQPQHF. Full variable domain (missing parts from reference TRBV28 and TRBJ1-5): DVKVTQSSRYLVKRTGEKVFLECVQDMDHENMFWYRQDPGLGLRLIYFSYDVKMKEKGDIPEGYSVSREKKERFSLILESASTNQTSMYLCASSPPLRSASNQPQHFGDGTRLSIL.